Listed below are T cell receptor beta chains from one sample, sequenced in a study of identical twins. TCRdb ran MiXCR on the 5' RACE reads and lists one entry per CDR3 protein. The data contain about 530,000 distinct CDR3 sequences, 20% to 25% of them singletons. The same sample was also studied in work on yellow fever vaccine responses in identical twins.

The sample comprised CD4+ T cells sorted from blood. The source of these receptors is a woman in her late teens or twenties in good health. Both conserved end residues are part of each CDR3. A D gene is named only where the DNA matches it firmly. Part of the rows lack a size; the others show once, few, many or a class for expanded clones.

d_call clone_size j_call cdr3_length v_call cdr3_nt cdr3_aa
NA NA TRBJ2-1 14 TRBV7-3 TGTGCCAGCAGCTTGGATCCCGGTGTTAATGAGCAGTTCTTC CASSLDPGVNEQFF
NA NA TRBJ2-1 14 TRBV7-7 TGTGCCAGCAGCGCGATGGGAGGATACAATGAGCAGTTCTTC CASSAMGGYNEQFF
TRBD2 NA TRBJ2-7 16 TRBV27 TGTGCCAGCAGTGCCCGGGGACTAGCGGGAGTATTCGAGCAGTACTTC CASSARGLAGVFEQYF
NA few TRBJ2-7 13 TRBV6-2/TRBV6-3 TGTGCCAGGCCGACGGAGAGCTCCTACGAGCAGTACTTC CARPTESSYEQYF
NA few TRBJ1-2 13 TRBV4-1 TGCGCCAGCAGCCAAGATCAGATCTATGGCTACACCTTC CASSQDQIYGYTF
TRBD2 few TRBJ2-2 20 TRBV5-1 TGCGCCAGCAGCTTGTTTTCCGCTAGCGGGGGGGCCAAGGAGACCGGGGAGCTGTTTTTT CASSLFSASGGAKETGELFF
NA NA TRBJ2-1 15 TRBV4-1 TGCGCCAGCAGCCTCGACACTAGCTCCTACAATGAGCAGTTCTTC CASSLDTSSYNEQFF
NA many TRBJ2-7 14 TRBV5-1 TGCGCCAGCAGCTTGGCGACAGGCGGTTACGAGCAGTACTTC CASSLATGGYEQYF
TRBD2 NA TRBJ2-2 16 TRBV11-2 TGTGCCAGCAGCTTGTTGGGACTAGCGGGAACCGGGGAGCTGTTTTTT CASSLLGLAGTGELFF
TRBD2 few TRBJ2-3 16 TRBV20-1 TGCAGTGCTAGCCCCTCGACTAGCGGCAACACAGATACGCAGTATTTT CSASPSTSGNTDTQYF
NA few TRBJ2-5 15 TRBV4-1 TGCGCCAGCAGCCAAGATACGGGTCTCCGAGAGACCCAGTACTTC CASSQDTGLRETQYF
TRBD2 many TRBJ2-2 17 TRBV7-3 TGTGCCAGCAGCCCACACCCCGCTAGCGGAGGGGCCGGGGAGCTGTTTTTT CASSPHPASGGAGELFF
NA NA TRBJ2-5 13 TRBV20-1 TGCAGTGCTAACAGGCGCCCGATTGAGACCCAGTACTTC CSANRRPIETQYF
NA few TRBJ2-1 15 TRBV20-1 TGCAGTGCCCCGAGCGCACCGAGCTCCTACAATGAGCAGTTCTTC CSAPSAPSSYNEQFF
TRBD1 NA TRBJ1-5 16 TRBV12-3/TRBV12-4 TGTGCCAGCAGTTTAGAGGGGGCTTCTAGCAATCAGCCCCAGCATTTT CASSLEGASSNQPQHF
NA many TRBJ1-5 15 TRBV28 TGTGCCAGCAGTTTAGGGCCCCCTGGCAATCAGCCCCAGCATTTT CASSLGPPGNQPQHF
NA NA TRBJ1-1 14 TRBV12-3/TRBV12-4 TGTGCCAGCAGTTTAGCGCCCGGGACCACTGAAGCTTTCTTT CASSLAPGTTEAFF
NA NA TRBJ2-2 16 TRBV20-1 TGCAGTGCCCGTTTCCCTCTAGCAGCGAACACCGGGGAGCTGTTTTTT CSARFPLAANTGELFF
TRBD1 NA TRBJ1-1 14 TRBV5-1 TGCGCCAGCAGCACCGGACAGGAGGTCACTGAAGCTTTCTTT CASSTGQEVTEAFF
NA NA TRBJ2-1 15 TRBV7-2 TGTGCCAGCAGCTCTACGGCCGGGGGTTACAATGAGCAGTTCTTC CASSSTAGGYNEQFF
TRBD2 NA TRBJ2-7 15 TRBV7-2 TGTGCCAGCAGCCCCGGGACTACCGTAGCCTACGAGCAGTACTTC CASSPGTTVAYEQYF
NA NA TRBJ2-5 15 TRBV20-1 TGCAGTGCTAGAGGCCTAGGGACTGACGGGGCGACCCAGTACTTC CSARGLGTDGATQYF
NA few TRBJ1-4 14 TRBV20-1 TGCAGTGCTAGTCGGAGAGAGGGTAATGAAAAACTGTTTTTT CSASRREGNEKLFF
NA NA TRBJ2-7 13 TRBV10-3 TGTGCCATCAGTGAGCACAGCCTCTACGAGCAGTACTTC CAISEHSLYEQYF
NA few TRBJ2-1 16 TRBV4-1 TGCGCCAGCAGCCAAGAGTTCCCGCGGGTAAACAATGAGCAGTTCTTC CASSQEFPRVNNEQFF
NA many TRBJ1-1 13 TRBV29-1 TGCAGCGTTGAACAGCACCTGAACACTGAAGCTTTCTTT CSVEQHLNTEAFF
NA NA TRBJ1-1 16 TRBV18 TGTGCCAGCTCACCACCCAGTGTGGGGCCTGGCACTGAAGCTTTCTTT CASSPPSVGPGTEAFF
TRBD1 many TRBJ2-1 14 TRBV12-3/TRBV12-4 TGTGCCAGCAGTTTGCAGGGGGCCCTGGGTGAGCAGTTCTTC CASSLQGALGEQFF
NA NA TRBJ1-5 17 TRBV2 TGTGCCAGCAACCGGTACGGGACTAGGAATAGCAATCAGCCCCAGCATTTT CASNRYGTRNSNQPQHF
NA few TRBJ1-6 13 TRBV12-3/TRBV12-4 TGTGCCAGCAGAGACACTTCTCCTTCACCCCTCCACTTT CASRDTSPSPLHF
NA few TRBJ2-1 11 TRBV10-2 TGCGCCACCGCGGGTGGGCATGAGCAGTTCTTC CATAGGHEQFF
NA NA TRBJ2-1 13 TRBV7-2 TGTGCCAGCAGCTTAGGGGCCTCTTGGGAGCAGTTCTTC CASSLGASWEQFF
NA few TRBJ1-5 13 TRBV11-2 TGTGCCAGCAGCTTGTTGTTAGGACAGCCCCAGCATTTT CASSLLLGQPQHF
TRBD2 NA TRBJ2-1 16 TRBV29-1 TGCAGCGTTGTAGTTAGCGGGTCGTCCCGTTACAATGAGCAGTTCTTC CSVVVSGSSRYNEQFF
NA NA TRBJ2-7 14 TRBV18 TGTGCCAGCTCACCAGGGCAGGGAGGCGTCGAGCAGTACTTC CASSPGQGGVEQYF
TRBD2 NA TRBJ2-1 21 TRBV27 TGTGCCACCAAATATGGGGGGCGCGGACTAGCGGGAGTTGGGAAATACAATGAGCAGTTCTTC CATKYGGRGLAGVGKYNEQFF
TRBD2 few TRBJ2-7 17 TRBV12-5 TGTGCTAGTGGTTTGGACTTAACCGGGACTAGCGGCTACGAGCAGTACTTC CASGLDLTGTSGYEQYF